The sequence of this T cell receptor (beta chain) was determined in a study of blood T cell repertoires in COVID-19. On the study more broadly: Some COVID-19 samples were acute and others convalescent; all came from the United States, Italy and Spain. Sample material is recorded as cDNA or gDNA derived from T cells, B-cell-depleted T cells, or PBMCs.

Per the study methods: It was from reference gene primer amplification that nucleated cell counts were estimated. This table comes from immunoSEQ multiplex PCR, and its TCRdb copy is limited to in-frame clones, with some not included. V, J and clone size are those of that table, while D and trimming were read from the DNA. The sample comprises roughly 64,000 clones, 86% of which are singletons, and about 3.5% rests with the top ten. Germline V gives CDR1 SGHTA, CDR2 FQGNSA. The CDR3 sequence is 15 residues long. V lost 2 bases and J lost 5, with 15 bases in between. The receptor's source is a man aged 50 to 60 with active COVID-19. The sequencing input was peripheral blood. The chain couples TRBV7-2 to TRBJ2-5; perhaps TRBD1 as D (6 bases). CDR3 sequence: CASSLSVGQRETQYF. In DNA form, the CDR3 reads TGTGCCAGCAGCTTAAGTGTCGGACAGAGGGAGACCCAGTACTTC.